This passage covers 6 T cell receptor beta chains from one sample sequenced in a study of CD8+ T cells in alopecia areata. Extracted RNA was reverse transcribed, and the resulting cDNA served as sequencing template. Assay: immunoSEQ multiplex PCR; the TCRdb copy retains only in-frame clones and omits some. The sample consists of 13,000 to 15,000 clones, roughly 58% of them appearing once. CD4+ cells obtained from five patients were subjected to sorting into CD25+CD127- cells. The sequenced sample consisted of CD4+ Tregs sorted from blood. The receptors here all came from a human donor with alopecia areata.

The gene calls are TRBV7-6 and TRBJ1-1, with a weak D call TRBD1 (6 bases). Germline V CDR1 and CDR2: SGHVS, FNYEAQ. V gave up 0 bases and J gave up 3 bases, with 14 bases separating them. The CDR3 has 16 residues. The CDR3 loop reads CASSLAGRGVHTEAFF. The CDR3 nucleotides read TGTGCCAGCAGCTTAGCGGGCAGGGGCGTCCACACTGAAGCTTTCTTT.

This chain links TRBV18 with TRBJ1-2; 7 positions agree with TRBD1. The CDR3 has 17 amino acids. V shed 1 base, J shed 2 bases, and the junction held 10 bases outside the gene matches. Per germline, CDR1 KGHSH and CDR2 LQKENI. The CDR3 nucleotides are TGTGCCAGCTCACCACAGCTTTCAGGACAGGACAACTATGGCTACACCTTC. Its translation is CASSPQLSGQDNYGYTF. The variable domain in full, completed from reference TRBV18 and TRBJ1-2, reads NAGVMQNPRHLVRRRGQEARLRCSPMKGHSHVYWYRQLPEEGLKFMVYLQKENIIDESGMPKERFSAEFPKEGPSILRIQQVVRGDSAAYFCASSPQLSGQDNYGYTFGSGTRLTVV.

The chain links TRBV7-3 to TRBJ1-2, with a possible D match to TRBD1 (6 bases). Germline V gives CDR1 SGHTA, CDR2 FQGTGA. The V end lost 5 bases, the J end lost 7 bases, and 26 bases lay between the germline ends. CDR3 size: 17 residues. Here the CDR3 reads CASSPRSRQDSLGGYTF. The CDR3 DNA is TGTGCCAGCAGCCCTAGATCAAGACAGGATAGTCTGGGTGGCTACACCTTC. The complete variable domain, with remaining parts taken from reference TRBV7-3 and TRBJ1-2, reads GAGVSQTPSNKVTEKGKYVELRCDPISGHTALYWYRQSLGQGPEFLIYFQGTGAADDSGLPNDRFFAVRPEGSVSTLKIQRTERGDSAVYLCASSPRSRQDSLGGYTFGSGTRLTVV.

This clone was picked up one time. The rearrangement links TRBV29-1 to TRBJ2-3, with 9 bases identical to TRBD1. CDR3 length: 14 amino acids. Germline CDR1 is SQVTM and CDR2 is ANQGSEA. V shed 7 bases, J shed 7 bases, and the junction held 12 bases outside the gene matches. This CDR3 reads CSARRDRVRHTQYF. The CDR3 DNA reads TGCAGCGCCCGCCGGGACAGGGTCCGTCATACGCAGTATTTT.

The table lists this clone with a few counts. The chain couples TRBV4-1 to TRBJ2-4, with D hard to call. The germline V gene encodes CDR1 MGHRA and CDR2 YSYEKL. CDR3 length: 14 amino acids. V lost 3 bases and J 2 bases, leaving 8 bases between the germline ends. CDR3 nucleotides: TGCGCCAGCAGCCAGCCTACCACCAAAAACATTCAGTACTTC. As protein: CASSQPTTKNIQYF.

This sequence joins TRBV2 and TRBJ2-2, with 7 nucleotides matching TRBD1. CDR1 and CDR2 (germline): SNHLY, FYNNEI. CDR3 length: 16 residues. Germline trimming cut 11 bases from V and 2 bases from J; bases unmatched to any gene: 14. The CDR3 sequence: CAGEDRRALNTGELFF. DNA for the CDR3: TGTGCCGGAGAGGACAGGCGGGCCCTAAACACCGGGGAGCTGTTTTTT.